This T cell receptor beta chain was captured by sequencing in a study of blood T cell repertoires in COVID-19. About the research overall: Donors in the United States, Italy and Spain gave samples during acute or convalescent COVID-19. The analysed material was cDNA or gDNA that came from T cells, B-cell-depleted T cells, or PBMCs.

Seattle patient enrollment occurred during active infection, with longitudinal follow-up thereafter. Clones were read by immunoSEQ multiplex PCR, and TCRdb kept only the in-frame ones, dropping some. The sample includes 360,000 or so clones, around nine tenths of them seen just once. V dropped 7 bases and J dropped 1; count of bases not matched to a gene: 5. The CDR3 contains 14 residues. Per the germline V gene, CDR1 is SQVTM and CDR2 is ANQGSEA. The sample consisted of peripheral blood. This clonotype was sampled from a woman in her sixties or seventies with COVID-19, enrolled during active disease. The chain links TRBV29-1 to TRBJ2-3; the match to TRBD2 covers 10 bases. This chain's CDR3 is CSGAGTSGTDTQYF. The CDR3 region has the DNA TGCAGCGGAGCCGGGACTAGCGGCACAGATACGCAGTATTTT.